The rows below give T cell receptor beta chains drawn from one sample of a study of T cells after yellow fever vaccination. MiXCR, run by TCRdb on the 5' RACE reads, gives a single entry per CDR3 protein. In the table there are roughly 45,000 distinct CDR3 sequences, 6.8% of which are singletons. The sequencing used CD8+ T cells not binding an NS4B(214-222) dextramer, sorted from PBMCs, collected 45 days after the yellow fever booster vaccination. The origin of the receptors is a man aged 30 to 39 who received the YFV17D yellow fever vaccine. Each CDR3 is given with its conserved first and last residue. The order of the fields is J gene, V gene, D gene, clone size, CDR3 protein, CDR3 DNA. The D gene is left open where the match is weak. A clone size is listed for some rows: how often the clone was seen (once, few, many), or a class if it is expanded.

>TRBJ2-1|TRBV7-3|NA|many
CASKKDGNNEQFF
TGTGCCAGCAAGAAGGACGGGAACAATGAGCAGTTCTTC
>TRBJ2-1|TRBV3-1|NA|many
CASSRTPGLPNEQFF
TGTGCCAGCAGCCGCACTCCGGGCCTCCCCAATGAGCAGTTCTTC
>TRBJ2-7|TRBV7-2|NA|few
CASSLESWPYEQYF
TGTGCCAGCAGCTTAGAGAGTTGGCCCTACGAGCAGTACTTC
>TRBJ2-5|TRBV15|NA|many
CATSIEPGRKETQYF
TGTGCCACCAGCATCGAACCGGGCAGAAAAGAGACCCAGTACTTC
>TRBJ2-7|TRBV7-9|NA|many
CASSLQTLTYEQYF
TGTGCCAGCAGCTTACAGACACTTACCTACGAGCAGTACTTC
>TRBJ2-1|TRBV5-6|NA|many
CASSLATVAEQFF
TGTGCCAGCAGCTTGGCCACGGTAGCAGAGCAGTTCTTC
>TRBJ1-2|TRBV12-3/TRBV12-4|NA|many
CASSLGPGHHYGYTF
TGTGCCAGCAGTTTAGGGCCGGGACACCACTATGGCTACACCTTC
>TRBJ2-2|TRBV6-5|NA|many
CASPGTTAGELFF
TGTGCCAGTCCCGGGACAACCGCCGGGGAGCTGTTTTTT
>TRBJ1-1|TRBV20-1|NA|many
CSAMFSGNTEAFF
TGCAGTGCTATGTTTTCCGGGAACACTGAAGCTTTCTTT
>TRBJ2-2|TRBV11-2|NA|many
CASSSQEGPNTGELFF
TGTGCCAGCAGCTCCCAGGAGGGCCCTAACACCGGGGAGCTGTTTTTT
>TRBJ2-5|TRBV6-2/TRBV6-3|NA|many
CASSYSRAQETQYF
TGTGCCAGCAGTTACAGCCGGGCCCAAGAGACCCAGTACTTC
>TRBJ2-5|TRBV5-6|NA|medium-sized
CASSSQRIRWETQYF
TGTGCCAGCAGCTCCCAGAGAATTAGGTGGGAGACCCAGTACTTC
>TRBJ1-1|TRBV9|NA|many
CASSVVGGGTEAFF
TGTGCCAGCAGCGTAGTTGGTGGGGGCACTGAAGCTTTCTTT
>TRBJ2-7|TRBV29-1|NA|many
CSVVALREGEQYF
TGCAGCGTTGTGGCTTTGCGGGAAGGCGAGCAGTACTTC
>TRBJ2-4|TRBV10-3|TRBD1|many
CAISPTGYPIQYF
TGTGCCATCAGCCCGACAGGGTATCCCATTCAGTACTTC
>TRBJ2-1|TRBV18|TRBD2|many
CASSLAGGGKNEQFF
TGTGCCAGCTCACTAGCGGGAGGCGGGAAGAATGAGCAGTTCTTC
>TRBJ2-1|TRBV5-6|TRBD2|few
CASSPAWSGRWNEQFF
TGTGCCAGCAGCCCGGCCTGGAGCGGGAGGTGGAATGAGCAGTTCTTC
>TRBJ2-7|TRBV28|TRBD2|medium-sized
CASSLSGLAGEYEQYF
TGTGCCAGCAGTCTATCAGGACTAGCGGGTGAATACGAGCAGTACTTC
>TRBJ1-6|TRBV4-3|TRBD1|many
CASSRQGVGSPLHF
TGCGCCAGCAGCCGACAGGGTGTAGGATCACCCCTCCACTTT
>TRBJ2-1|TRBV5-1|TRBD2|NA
CASSRLAGGSNEQFF
TGCGCCAGCAGCCGACTAGCGGGAGGCTCCAATGAGCAGTTCTTC
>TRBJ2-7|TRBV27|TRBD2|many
CASQVLAGSYEQYF
TGTGCCAGCCAAGTTCTAGCGGGATCCTACGAGCAGTACTTC
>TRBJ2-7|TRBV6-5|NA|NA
CASSYSNSGPPYEQYF
TGTGCCAGCAGTTACTCAAACTCGGGACCGCCCTACGAGCAGTACTTC
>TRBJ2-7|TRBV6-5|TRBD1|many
CASSYSTGVEEQYF
TGTGCCAGCAGTTATTCGACAGGGGTCGAGGAGCAGTACTTC
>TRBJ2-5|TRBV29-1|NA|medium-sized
CSVEADQETQYF
TGCAGCGTTGAGGCAGACCAAGAGACCCAGTACTTC
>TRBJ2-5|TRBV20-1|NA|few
CSASLAARQETQYF
TGCAGTGCTTCTTTAGCGGCCCGCCAAGAGACCCAGTACTTC
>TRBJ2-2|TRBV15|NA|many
CATSRVSPGAGELFF
TGTGCCACCAGCAGGGTTAGCCCGGGGGCCGGGGAGCTGTTTTTT
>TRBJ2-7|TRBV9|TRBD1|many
CASSTHDRGYEQYF
TGTGCCAGCAGCACCCATGACAGGGGCTACGAGCAGTACTTC
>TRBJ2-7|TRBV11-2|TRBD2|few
CASSLGVAGAAYEQYF
TGTGCCAGCAGCTTAGGAGTAGCGGGAGCAGCCTACGAGCAGTACTTC
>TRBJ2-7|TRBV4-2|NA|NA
CASGSASYEQYF
TGTGCCAGCGGCTCTGCGAGCTACGAGCAGTACTTC
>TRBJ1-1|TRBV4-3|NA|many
CASSQFGTEAFF
TGCGCCAGCAGCCAATTTGGAACTGAAGCTTTCTTT
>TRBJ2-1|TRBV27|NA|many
CASSWGLSYNEQFF
TGTGCCAGCAGTTGGGGACTCTCCTACAATGAGCAGTTCTTC
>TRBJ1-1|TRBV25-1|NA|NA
CASSRSTNTEAFF
TGTGCCAGCAGTAGGTCAACGAACACTGAAGCTTTCTTT
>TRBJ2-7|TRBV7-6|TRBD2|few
CASSSLGAGGVDEQYF
TGTGCCAGCAGCTCCCTCGGCGCGGGGGGCGTAGACGAGCAGTACTTC
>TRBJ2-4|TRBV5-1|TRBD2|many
CASSLGTRKLAKNIQYF
TGCGCCAGCAGCTTGGGGACTAGGAAACTAGCCAAAAACATTCAGTACTTC
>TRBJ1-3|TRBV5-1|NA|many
CASSLTTPSSGNTIYF
TGCGCCAGCAGCTTGACCACACCGAGCTCTGGAAACACCATATATTTT
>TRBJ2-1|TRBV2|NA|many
CASSDNNAYNEQFF
TGTGCCAGCAGTGATAACAACGCCTACAATGAGCAGTTCTTC
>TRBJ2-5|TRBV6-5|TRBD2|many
CASSYGASGFQETQYF
TGTGCCAGCAGTTATGGGGCTAGCGGGTTTCAAGAGACCCAGTACTTC
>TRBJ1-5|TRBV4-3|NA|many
CASSQERMLNQPQHF
TGCGCCAGCAGCCAAGAGAGGATGCTGAATCAGCCCCAGCATTTT
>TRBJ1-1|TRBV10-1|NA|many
CASSERGGRGNTEAFF
TGCGCCAGCAGTGAACGGGGAGGACGGGGTAACACTGAAGCTTTCTTT
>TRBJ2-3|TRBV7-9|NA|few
CASSPGQSIPDTQYF
TGTGCCAGCAGCCCCGGACAGAGTATTCCAGATACGCAGTATTTT
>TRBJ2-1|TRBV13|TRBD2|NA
CASSPRTSGSKGSEQFF
TGTGCCAGCAGCCCCCGGACTAGCGGTTCAAAAGGTAGTGAGCAGTTCTTC
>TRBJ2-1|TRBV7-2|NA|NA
CASSHPGGSSYNEQFF
TGTGCCAGCAGCCACCCAGGCGGGTCATCCTACAATGAGCAGTTCTTC
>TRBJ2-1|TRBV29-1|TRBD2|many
CSVPGLFVNEQFF
TGCAGCGTACCGGGACTATTCGTCAATGAGCAGTTCTTC
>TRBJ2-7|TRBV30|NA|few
CAWSNNEQYF
TGTGCCTGGAGTAACAACGAGCAGTACTTC
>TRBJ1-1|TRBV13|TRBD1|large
CASSLGTGTEAFF
TGTGCCAGCAGCTTAGGGACAGGGACTGAAGCTTTCTTT
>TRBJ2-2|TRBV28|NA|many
CASSLPTERTGELFF
TGTGCCAGCAGTTTACCGACCGAGAGGACCGGGGAGCTGTTTTTT
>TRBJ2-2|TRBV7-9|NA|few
CASFHPPEEGGTGELFF
TGTGCCAGCTTTCACCCCCCGGAGGAGGGAGGCACCGGGGAGCTGTTTTTT
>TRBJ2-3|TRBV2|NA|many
CASSEATWDSSTDTQYF
TGTGCCAGCAGTGAAGCGACGTGGGACTCCAGCACAGATACGCAGTATTTT
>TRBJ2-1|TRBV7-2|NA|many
CASSLNPSSYNEQFF
TGTGCCAGCAGCTTAAACCCGAGCTCCTACAATGAGCAGTTCTTC
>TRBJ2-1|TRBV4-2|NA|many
CASSRSGFSYNEQFF
TGTGCCAGCAGCCGGAGCGGTTTCTCCTACAATGAGCAGTTCTTC
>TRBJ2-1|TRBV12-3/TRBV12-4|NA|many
CASSSLSGRSNEQFF
TGTGCCAGCAGTTCCCTCAGTGGGAGGTCAAATGAGCAGTTCTTC
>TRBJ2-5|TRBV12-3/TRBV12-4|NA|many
CASSLAGVETQYF
TGTGCCAGCAGTTTAGCAGGGGTCGAGACCCAGTACTTC
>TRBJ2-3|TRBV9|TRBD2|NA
CASSASGRASDTQYF
TGTGCCAGCAGCGCTAGCGGGAGAGCGTCAGATACGCAGTATTTT